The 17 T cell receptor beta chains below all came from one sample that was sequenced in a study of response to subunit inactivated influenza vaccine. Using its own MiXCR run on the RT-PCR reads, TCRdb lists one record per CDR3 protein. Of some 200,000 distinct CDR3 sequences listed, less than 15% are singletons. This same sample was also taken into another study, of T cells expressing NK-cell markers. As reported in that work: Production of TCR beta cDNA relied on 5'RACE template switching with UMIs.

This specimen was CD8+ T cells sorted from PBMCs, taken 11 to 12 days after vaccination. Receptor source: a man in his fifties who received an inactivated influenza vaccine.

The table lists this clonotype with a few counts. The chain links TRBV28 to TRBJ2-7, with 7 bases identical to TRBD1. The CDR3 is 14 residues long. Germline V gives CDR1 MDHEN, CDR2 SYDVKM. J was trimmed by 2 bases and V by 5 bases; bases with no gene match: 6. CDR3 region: CASSPWDSAYEQYF. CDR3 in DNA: TGTGCCAGCAGTCCCTGGGACAGCGCCTACGAGCAGTACTTC.

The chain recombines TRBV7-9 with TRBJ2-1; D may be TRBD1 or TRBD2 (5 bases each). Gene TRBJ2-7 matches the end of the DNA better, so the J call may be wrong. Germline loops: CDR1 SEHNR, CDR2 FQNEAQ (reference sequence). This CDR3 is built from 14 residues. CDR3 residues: CASSLVLGVNEQYF. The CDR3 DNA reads TGTGCCAGCAGCTTAGTGTTGGGGGTAAATGAGCAGTACTTC.

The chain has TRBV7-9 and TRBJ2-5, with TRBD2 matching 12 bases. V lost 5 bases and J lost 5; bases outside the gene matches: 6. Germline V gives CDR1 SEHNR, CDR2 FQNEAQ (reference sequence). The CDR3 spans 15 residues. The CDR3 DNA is TGTGCCAGCAGCACACTAGCGGGGGGTCCGGAGACCCAGTACTTC. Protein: CASSTLAGGPETQYF.

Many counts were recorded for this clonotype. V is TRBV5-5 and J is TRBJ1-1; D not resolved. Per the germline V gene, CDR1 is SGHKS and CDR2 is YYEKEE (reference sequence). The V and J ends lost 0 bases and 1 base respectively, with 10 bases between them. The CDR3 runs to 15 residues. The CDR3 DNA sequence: TGTGCCAGCAGCTTGGAGTGGTTACCGAACACTGAAGCTTTCTTT. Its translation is CASSLEWLPNTEAFF. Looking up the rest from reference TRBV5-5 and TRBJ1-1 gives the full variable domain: DAGVTQSPTHLIKTRGQQVTLRCSPISGHKSVSWYQQVLGQGPQFIFQYYEKEERGRGNFPDRFSARQFPNYSSELNVNALLLGDSALYLCASSLEWLPNTEAFFGQGTRLTVV.

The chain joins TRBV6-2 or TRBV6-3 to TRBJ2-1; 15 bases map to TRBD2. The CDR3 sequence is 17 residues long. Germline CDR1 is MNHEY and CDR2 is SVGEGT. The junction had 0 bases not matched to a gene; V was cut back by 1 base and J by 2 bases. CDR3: CASSYWTSGGAYNEQFF. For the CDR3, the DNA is TGTGCCAGCAGTTACTGGACTAGCGGGGGGGCCTACAATGAGCAGTTCTTC.

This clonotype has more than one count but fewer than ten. CDR3: CASSQEGDEGYTF. CDR3 in DNA: TGCGCCAGCAGCCAAGAAGGGGACGAAGGCTACACCTTC. This rearrangement joins TRBV4-3 to TRBJ1-2, with D perhaps TRBD1 (5 bases). This CDR3 is 13 amino acids long. Deletions cut 0 bases from V and 8 bases from J, with 10 bases between. Germline lookup yields CDR1 LGHNA and CDR2 YSLEER.

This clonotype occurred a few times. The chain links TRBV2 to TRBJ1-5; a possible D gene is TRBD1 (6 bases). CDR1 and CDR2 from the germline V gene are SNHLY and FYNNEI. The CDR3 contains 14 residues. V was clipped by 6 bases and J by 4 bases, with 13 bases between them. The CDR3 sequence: CASRPGHPNQPQHF. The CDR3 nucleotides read TGTGCCAGCAGACCGGGACACCCGAATCAGCCCCAGCATTTT.

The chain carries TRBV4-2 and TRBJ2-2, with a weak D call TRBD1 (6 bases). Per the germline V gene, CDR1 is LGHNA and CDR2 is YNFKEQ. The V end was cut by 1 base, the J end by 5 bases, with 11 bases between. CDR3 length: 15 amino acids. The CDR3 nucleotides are TGTGCCAGCAGCCAAGGGGCAGGGGAGACCGGGGAGCTGTTTTTT. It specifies CASSQGAGETGELFF.

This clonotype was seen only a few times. The CDR3 region is CASSPQGGANEKLFF. The CDR3 nucleotides are TGTGCCAGCAGCCCACAGGGTGGGGCTAATGAAAAACTGTTTTTT. The chain carries TRBV7-9 and TRBJ1-4; D may be TRBD1 (6 bases). Trimming took off 5 bases at V and 3 bases at J, with 13 bases between the two ends. The germline V gene encodes CDR1 SEHNR and CDR2 FQNEAQ (reference sequence). The CDR3 is 15 amino acids. The variable domain in full, completed from reference TRBV7-9 and TRBJ1-4, reads DTGVSQNPRHKITKRGQNVTFRCDPISEHNRLYWYRQTLGQGPEFLTYFQNEAQLEKSRLLSDRFSAERPKGSFSTLEIQRTEQGDSAMYLCASSPQGGANEKLFFGSGTQLSVL.

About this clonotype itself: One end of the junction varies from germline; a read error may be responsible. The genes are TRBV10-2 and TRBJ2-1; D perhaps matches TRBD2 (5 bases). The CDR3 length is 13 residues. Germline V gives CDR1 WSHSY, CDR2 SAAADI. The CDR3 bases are TGCGCCGGCAGTGAGGGCTTCGGGAATGAGCAGTTCTTC. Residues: CAGSEGFGNEQFF.

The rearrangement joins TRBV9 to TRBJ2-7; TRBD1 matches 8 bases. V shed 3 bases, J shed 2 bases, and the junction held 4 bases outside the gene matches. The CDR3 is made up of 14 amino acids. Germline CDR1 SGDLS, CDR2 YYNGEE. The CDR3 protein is CASSGRTGPYEQYF. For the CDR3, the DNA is TGTGCCAGCAGCGGTCGGACAGGGCCCTACGAGCAGTACTTC.

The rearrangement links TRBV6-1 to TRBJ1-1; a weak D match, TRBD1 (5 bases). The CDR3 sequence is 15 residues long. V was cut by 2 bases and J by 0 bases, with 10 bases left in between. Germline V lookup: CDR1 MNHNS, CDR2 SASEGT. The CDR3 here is CASSELGPMNTEAFF. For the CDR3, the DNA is TGTGCCAGCAGTGAACTGGGACCCATGAACACTGAAGCTTTCTTT.

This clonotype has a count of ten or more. This CDR3 is CASSTRDEQYF. CDR3 bases: TGTGCCAGCAGTACTCGAGACGAGCAGTACTTC. The chain has TRBV11-2 and TRBJ2-7; no clear D gene. Germline V gives CDR1 SGHAT, CDR2 FQNNGV. The CDR3 runs to 11 residues. Trimming shortened V by 6 bases and J by 5 bases, and 8 bases separated the two germline ends.

The CDR3 sequence: CASSLWAGAPYNEQFF. CDR3 in DNA: TGTGCCAGCAGCTTATGGGCGGGGGCCCCCTACAATGAGCAGTTCTTC. V usage is TRBV5-6 and J usage is TRBJ2-1; maybe TRBD2 (7 bases). Trimming left V 2 bases short and J 2 bases short, with 14 bases between. The germline V gene has CDR1 SGHDT and CDR2 YYEEEE. The CDR3 has 16 amino acids.

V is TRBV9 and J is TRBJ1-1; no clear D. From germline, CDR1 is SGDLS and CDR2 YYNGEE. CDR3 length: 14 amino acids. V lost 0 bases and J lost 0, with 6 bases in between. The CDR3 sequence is CASSVGGVNTEAFF. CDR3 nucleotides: TGTGCCAGCAGCGTAGGTGGAGTGAACACTGAAGCTTTCTTT.

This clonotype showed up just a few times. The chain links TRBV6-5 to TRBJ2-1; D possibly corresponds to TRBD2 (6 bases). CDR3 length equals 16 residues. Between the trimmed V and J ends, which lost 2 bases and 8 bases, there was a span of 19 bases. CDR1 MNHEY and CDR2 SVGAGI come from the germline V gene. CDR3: CASSYGATGLGYEQFF. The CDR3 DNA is TGTGCCAGCAGTTACGGGGCGACGGGACTGGGGTATGAGCAGTTCTTC.

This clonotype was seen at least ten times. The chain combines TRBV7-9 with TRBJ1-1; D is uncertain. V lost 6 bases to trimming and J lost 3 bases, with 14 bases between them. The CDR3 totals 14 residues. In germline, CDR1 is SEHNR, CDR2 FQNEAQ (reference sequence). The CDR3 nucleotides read TGTGCCAGCAGAGACGGCGGTTTTGACACTGAAGCTTTCTTT. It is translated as CASRDGGFDTEAFF.